This T cell receptor (beta chain) was captured by sequencing in a study of cytomegalovirus exposure and HLA in healthy donors. 13 Jbeta primers and 60 Vbeta primers were used for the PCR. Some clones are missing from TCRdb's copy, which holds only in-frame ones; the method was immunoSEQ multiplex PCR. The repertoire consists of over 100,000 clones, with around two thirds occurring once and the leading ten covering just over 2%. Looked up from germline, CDR1 is SGHTS and CDR2 is YDEGEE. The CDR3 is made up of 15 amino acids. Trimming removed 0 bases at V and 4 bases at J, with 10 bases between. On this clone itself: The antigen remains unidentified.

Points from the study as a whole: Researchers counted around 180 TCR beta chains as cytomegalovirus-associated.

At collection, donors were nominally healthy, but unrecorded immune exposures were probable. The TCR originated in a human donor in good health. What was sequenced was PBMCs. This rearrangement joins TRBV5-8 to TRBJ2-2; no clear D gene. The CDR3 protein is CASSLEWAFTGELFF. The CDR3 DNA reads as TGTGCCAGCAGCTTGGAGTGGGCCTTCACCGGGGAGCTGTTTTTT.